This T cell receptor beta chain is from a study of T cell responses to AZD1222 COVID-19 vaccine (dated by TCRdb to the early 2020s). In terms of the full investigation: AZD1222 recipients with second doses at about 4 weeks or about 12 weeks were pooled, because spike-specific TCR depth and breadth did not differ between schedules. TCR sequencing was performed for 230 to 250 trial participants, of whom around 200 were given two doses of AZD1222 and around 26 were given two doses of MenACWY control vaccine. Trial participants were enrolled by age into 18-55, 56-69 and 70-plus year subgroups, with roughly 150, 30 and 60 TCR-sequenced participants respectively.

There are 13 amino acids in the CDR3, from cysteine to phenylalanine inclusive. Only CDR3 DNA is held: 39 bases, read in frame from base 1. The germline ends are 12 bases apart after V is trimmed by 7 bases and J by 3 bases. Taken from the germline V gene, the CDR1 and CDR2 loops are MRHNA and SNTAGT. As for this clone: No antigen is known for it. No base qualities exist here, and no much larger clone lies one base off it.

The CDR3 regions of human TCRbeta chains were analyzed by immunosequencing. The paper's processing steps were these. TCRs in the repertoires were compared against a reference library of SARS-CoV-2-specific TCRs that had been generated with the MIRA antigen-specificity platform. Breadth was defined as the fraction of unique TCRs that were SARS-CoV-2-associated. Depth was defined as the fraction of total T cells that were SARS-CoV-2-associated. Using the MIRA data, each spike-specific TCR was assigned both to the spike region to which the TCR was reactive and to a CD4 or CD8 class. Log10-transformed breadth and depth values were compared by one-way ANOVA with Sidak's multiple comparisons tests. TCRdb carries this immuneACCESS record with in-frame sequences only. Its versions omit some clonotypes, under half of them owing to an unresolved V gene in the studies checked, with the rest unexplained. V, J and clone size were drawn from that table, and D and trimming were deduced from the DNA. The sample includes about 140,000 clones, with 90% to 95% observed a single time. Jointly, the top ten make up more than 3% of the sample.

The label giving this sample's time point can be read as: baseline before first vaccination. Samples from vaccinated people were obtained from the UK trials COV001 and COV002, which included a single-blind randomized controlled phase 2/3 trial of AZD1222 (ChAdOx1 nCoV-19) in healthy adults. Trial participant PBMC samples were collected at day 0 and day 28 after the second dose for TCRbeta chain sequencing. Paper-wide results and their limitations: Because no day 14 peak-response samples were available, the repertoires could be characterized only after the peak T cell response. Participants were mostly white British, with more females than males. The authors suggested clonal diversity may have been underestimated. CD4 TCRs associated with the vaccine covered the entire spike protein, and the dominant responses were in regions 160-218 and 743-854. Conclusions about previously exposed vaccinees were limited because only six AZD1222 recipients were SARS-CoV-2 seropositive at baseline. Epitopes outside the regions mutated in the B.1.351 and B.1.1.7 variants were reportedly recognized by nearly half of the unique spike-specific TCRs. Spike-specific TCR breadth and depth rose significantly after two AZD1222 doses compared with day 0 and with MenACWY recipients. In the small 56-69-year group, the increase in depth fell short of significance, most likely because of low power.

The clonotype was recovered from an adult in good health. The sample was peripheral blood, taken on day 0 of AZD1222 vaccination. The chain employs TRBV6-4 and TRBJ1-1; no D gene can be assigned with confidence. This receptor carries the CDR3 CASNVGMDTEAFF. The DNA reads TGTGCCAGCAATGTGGGGATGGACACTGAAGCTTTCTTT.